The present T cell receptor (beta chain) was sequenced within a study of immune cell composition in non-small cell lung cancer. The repertoire was sequenced with immunoSEQ multiplex PCR; TCRdb's copy has only in-frame clones and lacks some. Among about 4,800 clones listed, about 83% were seen once. Note on this clone: Its antigen is still unknown.

Study findings and constraints: Squamous lung tumours showed higher top 10 clone scores and clonality than adenocarcinomas. Dominant in vivo tumour-associated clones were not shown to share tumour-reactive sequences.

Germline values: CDR1 SGHVS, CDR2 FQNEAQ. The CDR3 runs 13 residues. The ends were cut back, 3 bases at V and 1 base at J, with 6 bases in the middle. The TCR sequence derives from a human donor with non-small cell lung cancer. This chain connects TRBV7-8 to TRBJ1-1; D remains unclear. Sequencing was performed on lung tumor tissue. CDR3 in amino acids: CASSLTANTEAFF. The CDR3 bases are TGTGCCAGCAGCTTGACGGCGAACACTGAAGCTTTCTTT.